This record covers a single T cell receptor (beta chain). The CDR3 contains 15 residues. The junction had 12 bases not matched to a gene; V was cut back by 5 bases and J by 6 bases. CDR1 is SGHTA and CDR2 is FQGNSA in the germline V gene. Sequenced by immunoSEQ multiplex PCR; TCRdb stores in-frame clones only, minus some. The repertoire has 2,500,000 or so clones, about 92% of them found once; the top ten carry under 0.15%. This sample stems from a study of shared clonotypes between healthy human individuals. J is TRBJ2-7 and V is TRBV7-2; 8 nucleotides match TRBD2. The source material was naive CD4+ T cells sorted from blood. The subset is: CD45RA+ positively selected. This clonotype was obtained from a man aged 18-30 years in good health. The CDR3 DNA is TGTGCCAGCAGCCCCCGAGGTAGCGGGGTTATCGAGCAGTACTTC. Amino acid sequence: CASSPRGSGVIEQYF.